This TCR beta chain comes out of a study of cytomegalovirus exposure and HLA in healthy donors (dated by TCRdb to between 2016 and 2019). A note on the overall study: An earlier analysis of roughly 630 of the donors reported more than 250 Gb of sequence data and approximately 110 million unique TCR beta sequences from about 179 million T cells. HLA typing covered class I and class II loci at four-digit resolution. The genetic ancestry cluster associated with self-reported Caucasian donors included 65% to 90% of the 398 genotyped donors. A later genetic analysis used genome-wide SNP genotypes for about 60% of the 666 donors, treating that subset as a discovery cohort. Roughly five DR-DQ haplotypes were handled as single units for association and clustering because linkage in the cohort was strong. Every discovery cohort repertoire had been produced on one sequencing platform. An earlier analysis of 587 of the donors used high-throughput TCR beta sequencing to judge whether each TCR beta V gene segment behaved as functional or pseudogenic. Across around 400 genotyped donors of the cohort, an average of roughly 250,000 unique TCR beta nucleotide sequences per donor were sequenced, and about a sixth of those sequences were non-productive. In a later analysis, previously published TCR beta repertoires from fewer than 750 donors were re-analyzed and high-resolution HLA genotyping was added so that TCR occurrence patterns could be studied. Typing coverage varied by locus: roughly 620-640 donors for A, B, C, DRB1 and DQB1; roughly 560 for DQA1; approximately 570 for DPA1; roughly 470 for DPB1. Around 300 gigabases of sequencing data and some 85 million unique TCR sequences were included in an early release covering under 650 HLA-typed donors. High-throughput TCR immunosequencing, statistical association of individual TCRs with disease status, and machine learning were combined to predict cytomegalovirus infection status. Alongside the repertoire data, information on donor age, sex, ethnicity and CMV serostatus was compiled. In the later analysis, no new phenotypic data were used to find candidate immune exposures; instead, reliance was placed on TCR beta sequences and their occurrence across donors. The aim of the study was to test whether cataloging public T cell receptors could identify signatures of past pathogen exposure. The T cell repertoires of 700 or so subjects were profiled by immunosequencing and related to cytomegalovirus serostatus. In addition to the first cohort of hundreds of subjects, a separate validation cohort of under 150 different subjects was used.

Overall study results and their limits: Several of the top co-occurrence clusters appeared to be linked to parvovirus B19, influenza, CMV and Epstein-Barr virus, according to a later analysis. In a later genetic analysis, a missense DCLRE1C variant was associated with V-gene and J-gene trimming of TCR beta chains, and the association was replicated in an independent cohort. Correlated functional status among segregating V segments might be attributable to linkage disequilibrium, but an unknown experimental factor could not be ruled out. The earlier analysis of some 560 of the donors excluded some 15 rarely observed V segments, including chromosome 9 orphons, because counts were too low. Assigning TCR associations to individual alleles was difficult when HLA alleles, especially DR and DQ, strongly co-occurred. Some IMGT-functional V segments, including TRBV6-2 and TRBV6-3, could not be distinguished by the 87-base-pair reads and were therefore excluded. Immune exposure information for the cohort was limited to CMV serostatus. Because HLA typing was missing for some donors at each locus, association tests included only the typed subset. In the study, around 150 TCR beta chains were listed as associated with cytomegalovirus. Most TCR sequences were seen in very few donors, while some public TCRs were found in many individuals. According to a later analysis, TCR association rates differed among HLA loci, with DRB1 alleles showing the most associated TCRs and HLA-C alleles showing the fewest. A group of highly shared sequence variants was considered likely to be a technical artifact of the sequencing pipeline. Broadly in line with IMGT annotations, most TCR beta V segments showed up in productive rearrangements about 87% or about 30% of the time in an earlier analysis of several hundred of the donors. In a later analysis, most CMV-associated TCR beta chains were found to appear HLA-restricted, with HLA associations seemingly driven largely by CMV exposure. The cohort was sequenced for TCR beta chains only, and without alpha or paired-chain data the features that could be detected were limited. The authors suggested that the approach could potentially be generalized to other disease states and immunological phenotypes. Compared with equally common non-associated chains, HLA-associated TCR beta chains in a later analysis were more clonally expanded and had lower generation probabilities. A later analysis associated roughly 17,000 TCR beta sequences with specific HLA alleles at a false discovery rate of 0.05. A further reported finding was that TCR beta sequences accurately predicted the HLA-A and HLA-B alleles for most subjects in the first cohort. In both the original and validation cohorts, the classifier was reported to diagnose cytomegalovirus status with high specificity and sensitivity. Presence/absence analyses assumed roughly uniform sequencing depth across donors, an assumption that may not hold. In vitro tests confirmed that three of the cytomegalovirus-associated TCR beta chains recognize cytomegalovirus antigens. According to a later genetic analysis, donors in an Asian-associated ancestry cluster had fewer N-insertions in productive TCRs than the approximately 630-donor mean.

A note on this clone: It has no known antigen specificity. No qualities accompany the bases; no much larger clone lies one base away.

The library came from the immunoSEQ multiplex PCR assay. A mixture of 60 forward primers for TCR Vbeta segments and 13 reverse primers for TCR Jbeta segments was used in the multiplex PCR. The CDR3 region of rearranged TCR beta genes was amplified from genomic DNA by a multiplex PCR assay. On the Illumina HiSeq System, the amplified TCR beta libraries were sequenced as 87-base-pair reads. As for the original processing: Across the 600 to 700 repertoires, a later analysis counted approximately 75 million unique TCR beta chains, roughly 11 million of which were shared by at least two donors. To remove PCR and sequencing errors, raw reads were error-corrected and collapsed into unique sequences using a nearest-neighbor algorithm that merged closely related sequences. V, D and J gene segments were assigned by aligning CDR3 sequences to IMGT reference sequences. For a sequence to be retained, at least a six-nucleotide match to both a V gene segment and a J gene segment was required. Rearrangements were called productive when the CDR3 lacked stop codons and stayed in frame with V and J; all others were non-productive. CDR3 was defined by IMGT convention, running from the second conserved V-encoded cysteine to the conserved J-encoded phenylalanine. Sequences without an unambiguous match to a single V gene segment were excluded from the earlier analysis of 500 to 700 of the donors. An earlier analysis of several hundred of the donors called V segments functional above 56.7% productive rearrangements and segregating when the between-donor standard deviation exceeded 5%. A statistical classification framework was built to diagnose cytomegalovirus status from the catalog of TCR beta chain sequences. A later analysis assigned V and J genes by comparing TCR nucleotide sequences with IMGT/GENE-DB human TR gene sequences. A later analysis assigned CDR3 sequences and most-parsimonious VDJ recombination scenarios with the TCRdist pipeline. In a later analysis, each TCR beta chain was defined by its CDR3 amino acid sequence together with its V-gene family, and reads without a unique V-gene family were excluded. In a later analysis, 450 to 600 highly shared, low-generation-probability nucleotide sequences were removed to address suspected cross-contamination and a sequencing artifact. In a later analysis, a clonal expansion index for each public chain was calculated from normalized within-repertoire ranks of inferred template counts. Generation probabilities in a later analysis came from a VDJ recombination model fitted to out-of-frame rearrangements, and those results were checked against IGoR. In a later analysis, hypergeometric tests were used to score TCR-TCR, TCR-HLA and TCR-CMV co-occurrence, with a repertoire-size bias correction applied to TCR pairs. In a later analysis, false discovery rates were estimated by permuting HLA or CMV assignments 20 times. In a later analysis, co-occurring TCRs were grouped using DBSCAN, and TCRdist sequence similarity was added for clustering within HLA-allele-positive subsets. Co-occurrence clustering excluded repertoires with fewer than 30,000 or more than 120,000 public chains, plus five with anomalous nucleotide sharing. TCRdb took over this immuneACCESS table, retaining in-frame rearrangements with V and J assigned. Such tables are incomplete; in checked studies, under half of the missing clones stem from an unresolved V gene, and the remainder is unexplained. For V, J and clone size, that table is used; D and trimming come from the DNA. The sample table shows under 200,000 clones, and approximately 82% are seen once. The ten most abundant clones make up around 8% of the sample.

CDR1 is given as KGHSH and CDR2 as LQKENI, both from the germline V gene. Reading from cysteine to phenylalanine, the CDR3 counts 14 amino acids. Here the CDR3 DNA is all that survives: 42 bases in frame from base 1. V drops 3 bases and J drops 5 bases, leaving 10 bases in between. In total, approximately 610 healthy bone marrow donors made up the cohort. Cohort members were all nominally healthy when sampled, although unrecorded immune exposures were likely present. The donor tested CMV seropositive, placing the donor among the 250 to 350 seropositive members of the cohort. Every donor gave a peripheral blood sample, and the peripheral blood mononuclear cells from that sample were used for TCR beta sequencing. Genomic DNA extraction from the blood cell samples was performed with the Qiagen DNeasy Blood Extraction Kit.

Specimen: PBMCs. The V gene is TRBV18 and the J gene is TRBJ2-2; too little of a D gene remains to name it. This receptor was obtained from a male donor in good health and CMV-seropositive. The CDR3 amino acid sequence is: CASSPPTTTGELFF. DNA sequence: TGTGCCAGCTCACCCCCTACTACGACCGGGGAGCTGTTTTTT.